The entry that follows covers one T cell receptor beta chain sequence. Its matching antigen is unknown. The data belong to a study of PD-1 blockade in classical Hodgkin lymphoma. Relapse after autologous stem cell transplantation occurred in every patient, and brentuximab vedotin exposure varied. This CDR3 spans 14 amino acids. V was clipped by 5 bases and J by 7 bases, with 12 bases between them. Germline V gives CDR1 KGHSH, CDR2 LQKENI. Study-level findings and limits: TCR diversity rose significantly by C4D1 in CD4+ but not CD8+ cells. Initiation of nivolumab under 1 year after ASCT led to exclusion of patients. Complete responders matched newly diagnosed patients in baseline diversity.

The data were produced by immunoSEQ multiplex PCR, yet TCRdb's version contains in-frame clones alone and is incomplete. The table includes 60,000 to 75,000 clones, roughly nine tenths detected once. The material sequenced was peripheral blood mononuclear cells (PBMCs), taken at baseline. The chain combines TRBV18 with TRBJ1-6; TRBD1 might be the D (5 bases). The sequence derives from a human donor with classical Hodgkin lymphoma. The CDR3 DNA reads as TGTGCCAGCTCAGGGGGAGTTGGGAATTCACCCCTCCACTTT. This gives the protein CASSGGVGNSPLHF.